The T cell receptor beta chain described here comes from a study of T cells in Graves' hyperthyroidism and ophthalmopathy. This clonotype was found a few times. Its antigen remains unknown. General study findings and limits: Most thyroid clonotypes with frequency above 0.001 were detected in blood.

Amplified TCR beta CDR3 regions derived from RNA transcripts. HTBI primers were employed in a first-round RT-PCR of the TCR CDR3. TCRdb used MiXCR to reprocess the multiplex PCR reads, holding one entry per CDR3 protein. Found here are under 650,000 distinct CDR3 sequences, roughly 16% of them singletons; the top ten hold 3.8%. The V gene end was trimmed by 7 bases and the J gene end by 3 bases; junction bases not matched to a gene: 4. The CDR3 covers 14 residues. Germline CDR1 LNHDA, CDR2 SQIVND (reference sequence). The J gene is TRBJ2-1, the V gene TRBV19, with 9 bases fitting TRBD2. Sequencing was carried out using blood. This sequence was found in a woman between 25 and 40 years old with Graves' hyperthyroidism. Here the CDR3 DNA reads TGTGCCAGTATTAGCGGGAGTGGCTACAATGAGCAGTTCTTC. Amino acids: CASISGSGYNEQFF. The variable domain in full, with the rest retrieved from reference TRBV19 and TRBJ2-1, is DGGITQSPKYLFRKEGQNVTLSCEQNLNHDAMYWYRQDPGQGLRLIYYSQIVNDFQKGDIAEGYSVSREKKESFPLTVTSAQKNPTAFYLCASISGSGYNEQFFGPGTRLTVL.